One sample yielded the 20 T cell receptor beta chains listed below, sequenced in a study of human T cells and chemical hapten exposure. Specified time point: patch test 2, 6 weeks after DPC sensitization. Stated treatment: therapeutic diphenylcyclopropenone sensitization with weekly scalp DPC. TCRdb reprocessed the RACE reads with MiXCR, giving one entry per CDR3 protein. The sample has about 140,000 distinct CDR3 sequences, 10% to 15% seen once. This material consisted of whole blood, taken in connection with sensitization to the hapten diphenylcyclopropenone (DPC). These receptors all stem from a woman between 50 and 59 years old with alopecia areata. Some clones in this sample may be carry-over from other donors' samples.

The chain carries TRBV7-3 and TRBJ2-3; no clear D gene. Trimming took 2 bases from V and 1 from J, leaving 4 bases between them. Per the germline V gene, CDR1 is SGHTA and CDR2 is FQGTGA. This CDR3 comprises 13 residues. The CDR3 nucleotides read TGTGCCAGCAGCTTACCCGGCACAGATACGCAGTATTTT. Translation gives CASSLPGTDTQYF.

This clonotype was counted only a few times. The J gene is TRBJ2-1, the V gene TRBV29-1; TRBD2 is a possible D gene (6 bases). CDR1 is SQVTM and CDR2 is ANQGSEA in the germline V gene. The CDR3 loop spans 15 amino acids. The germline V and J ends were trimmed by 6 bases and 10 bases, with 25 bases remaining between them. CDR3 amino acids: CSVRHEGGTVLEQFF. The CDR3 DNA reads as TGCAGCGTCCGGCATGAGGGAGGCACGGTGTTAGAGCAGTTCTTC.

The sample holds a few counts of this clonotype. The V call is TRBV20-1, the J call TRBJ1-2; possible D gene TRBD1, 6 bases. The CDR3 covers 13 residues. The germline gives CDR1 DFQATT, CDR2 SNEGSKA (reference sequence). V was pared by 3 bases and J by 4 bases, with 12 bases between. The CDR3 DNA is TGCAGTGCTAGTAAGGGGGATGTCTATGGCTACACCTTC. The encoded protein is CSASKGDVYGYTF.

CDR3 loop: CASSPSLQGPSTEQYF. CDR3 sequence (DNA): TGTGCCAGCTCACCAAGTTTACAGGGGCCCTCCACCGAGCAGTACTTC. The chain combines TRBV18 with TRBJ2-7, with 7 positions matching TRBD1. In germline, CDR1 is KGHSH, CDR2 LQKENI. With 2 bases clipped from V and 6 bases from J, the junction kept 13 bases outside the gene matches. The CDR3 has 16 amino acids. Full variable domain (remainder filled in from reference TRBV18 and TRBJ2-7): NAGVMQNPRHLVRRRGQEARLRCSPMKGHSHVYWYRQLPEEGLKFMVYLQKENIIDESGMPKERFSAEFPKEGPSILRIQQVVRGDSAAYFCASSPSLQGPSTEQYFGPGTRLTVT.

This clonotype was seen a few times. The CDR3 region has the DNA TGCAGTGCCTTCCCATCCTCAGGGGGCTTAAACACCGGGGAGCTGTTTTTT. It yields the protein CSAFPSSGGLNTGELFF. The genes are TRBV20-1 and TRBJ2-2; 8 nucleotides line up with TRBD1. In germline, CDR1 is DFQATT, CDR2 SNEGSKA (reference sequence). V gave up 6 bases and J gave up 2 bases; unmatched junction bases: 14. The length of the CDR3 is 17 residues.

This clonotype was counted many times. The CDR3 here is CSARDSQQGGYNQPQHF. For the CDR3, the DNA is TGCAGTGCTAGAGATTCCCAACAGGGAGGTTACAATCAGCCCCAGCATTTT. The rearrangement links TRBV20-1 to TRBJ1-5; tentative D call: TRBD1 (6 bases). Germline CDR1 reads DFQATT; CDR2 reads SNEGSKA (reference sequence). The CDR3 runs to 17 residues. Trimming took off 0 bases at V and 3 bases at J, with 18 bases between the two ends.

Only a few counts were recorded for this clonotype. In nucleotides, the CDR3 is TGCAGTGCCTTTTCCCCACTAGCTCCGGAGGGCGAGCAGTACTTC. It yields the protein CSAFSPLAPEGEQYF. The chain carries TRBV20-1 and TRBJ2-7, with D maybe TRBD2 (6 bases). V lost 6 bases and J lost 6, with 24 bases in between. Germline V CDR1 and CDR2: DFQATT, SNEGSKA (reference sequence). The CDR3 runs to 15 residues.

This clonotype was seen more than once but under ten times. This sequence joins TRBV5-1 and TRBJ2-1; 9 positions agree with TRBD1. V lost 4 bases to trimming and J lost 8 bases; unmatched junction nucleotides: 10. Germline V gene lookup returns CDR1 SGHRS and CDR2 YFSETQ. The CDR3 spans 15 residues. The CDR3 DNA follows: TGCGCCAGCAGCCCCCTTGGGACAGGGATCGATGAGCAGTTCTTC. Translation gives CASSPLGTGIDEQFF.

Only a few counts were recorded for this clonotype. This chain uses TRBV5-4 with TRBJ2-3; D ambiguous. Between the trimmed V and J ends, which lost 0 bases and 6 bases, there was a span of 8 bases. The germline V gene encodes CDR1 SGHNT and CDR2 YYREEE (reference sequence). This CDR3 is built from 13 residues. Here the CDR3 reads CASSLDRKDTQYF. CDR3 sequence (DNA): TGTGCCAGCAGCTTGGACCGGAAGGATACGCAGTATTTT.

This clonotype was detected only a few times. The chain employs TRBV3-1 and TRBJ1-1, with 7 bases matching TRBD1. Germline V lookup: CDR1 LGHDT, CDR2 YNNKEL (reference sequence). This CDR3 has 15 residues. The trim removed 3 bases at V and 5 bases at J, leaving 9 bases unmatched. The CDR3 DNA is TGTGCCAGCAGCCACTACCGACAGGGACAGACTGAAGCTTTCTTT. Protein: CASSHYRQGQTEAFF. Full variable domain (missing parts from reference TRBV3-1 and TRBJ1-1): DTAVSQTPKYLVTQMGNDKSIKCEQNLGHDTMYWYKQDSKKFLKIMFSYNNKELIINETVPNRFSPKSPDKAHLNLHINSLELGDSAVYFCASSHYRQGQTEAFFGQGTRLTVV.

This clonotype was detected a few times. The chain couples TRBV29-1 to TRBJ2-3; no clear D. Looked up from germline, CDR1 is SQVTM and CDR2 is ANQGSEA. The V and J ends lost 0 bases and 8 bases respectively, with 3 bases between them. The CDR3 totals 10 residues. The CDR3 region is CSVEEGTQYF. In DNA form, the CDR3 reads TGCAGCGTTGAAGAGGGTACGCAGTATTTT.

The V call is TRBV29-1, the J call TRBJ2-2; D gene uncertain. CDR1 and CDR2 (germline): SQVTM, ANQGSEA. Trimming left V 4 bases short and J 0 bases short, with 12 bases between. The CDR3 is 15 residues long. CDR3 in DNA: TGCAGCGTTGGGAAGGGATCCGCGAACACCGGGGAGCTGTTTTTT. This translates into CSVGKGSANTGELFF.

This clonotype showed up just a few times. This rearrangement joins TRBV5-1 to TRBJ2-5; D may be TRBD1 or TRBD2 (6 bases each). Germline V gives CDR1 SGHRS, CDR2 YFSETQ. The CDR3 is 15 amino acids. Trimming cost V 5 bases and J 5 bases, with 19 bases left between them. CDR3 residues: CASRGGRGTVETQYF. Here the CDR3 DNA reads TGCGCCAGCAGAGGGGGGCGCGGGACGGTGGAGACCCAGTACTTC.

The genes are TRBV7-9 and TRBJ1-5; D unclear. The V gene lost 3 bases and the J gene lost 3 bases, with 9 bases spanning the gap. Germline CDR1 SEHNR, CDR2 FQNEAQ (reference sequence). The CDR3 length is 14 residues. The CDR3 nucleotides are TGTGCCAGCAGCTTGGGAGCAGTCAATCAGCCCCAGCATTTT. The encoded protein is CASSLGAVNQPQHF. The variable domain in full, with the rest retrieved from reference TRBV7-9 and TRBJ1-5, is DTGVSQNPRHKITKRGQNVTFRCDPISEHNRLYWYRQTLGQGPEFLTYFQNEAQLEKSRLLSDRFSAERPKGSFSTLEIQRTEQGDSAMYLCASSLGAVNQPQHFGDGTRLSIL.

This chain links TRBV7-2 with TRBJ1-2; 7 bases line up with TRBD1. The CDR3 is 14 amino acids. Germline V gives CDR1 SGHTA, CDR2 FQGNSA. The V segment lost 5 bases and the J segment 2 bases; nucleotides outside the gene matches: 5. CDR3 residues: CASSPRQGNYGYTF. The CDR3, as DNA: TGTGCCAGCAGCCCAAGACAGGGAAACTATGGCTACACCTTC.

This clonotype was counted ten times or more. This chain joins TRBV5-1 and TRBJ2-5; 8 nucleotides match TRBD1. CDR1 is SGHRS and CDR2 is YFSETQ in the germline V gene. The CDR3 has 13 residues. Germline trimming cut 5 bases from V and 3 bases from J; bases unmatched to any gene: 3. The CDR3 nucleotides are TGCGCCAGCAGGACAGGGGAGGAAGAGACCCAGTACTTC. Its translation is CASRTGEEETQYF. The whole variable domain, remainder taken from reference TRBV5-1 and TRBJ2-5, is KAGVTQTPRYLIKTRGQQVTLSCSPISGHRSVSWYQQTPGQGLQFLFEYFSETQRNKGNFPGRFSGRQFSNSRSEMNVSTLELGDSALYLCASRTGEEETQYFGPGTRLLVL.

CDR3 sequence reads: CASSQRGSSTGELFF. The CDR3, as DNA: TGTGCCAGCAGCCAGCGGGGCTCGAGCACCGGGGAGCTGTTTTTT. The V and J genes are TRBV11-3 and TRBJ2-2; the match to TRBD2 covers 7 bases. The V gene end was trimmed by 5 bases and the J gene end by 4 bases; junction bases not matched to a gene: 7. Per germline, CDR1 SGHNT and CDR2 YENEEA. The CDR3 sequence is 15 residues long.

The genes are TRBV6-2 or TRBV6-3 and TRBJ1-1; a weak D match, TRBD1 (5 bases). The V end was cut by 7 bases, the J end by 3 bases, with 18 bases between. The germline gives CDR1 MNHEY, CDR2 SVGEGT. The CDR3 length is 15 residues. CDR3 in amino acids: CASKQAGGRYTEAFF. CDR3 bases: TGTGCCAGCAAACAGGCAGGCGGCAGGTACACTGAAGCTTTCTTT.

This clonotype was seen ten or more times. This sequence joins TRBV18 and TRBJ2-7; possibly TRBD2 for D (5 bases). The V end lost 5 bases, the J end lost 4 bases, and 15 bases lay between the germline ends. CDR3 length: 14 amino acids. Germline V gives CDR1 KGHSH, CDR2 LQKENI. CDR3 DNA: TGTGCCAGCTCAGCCCGTGAGGGTGGGTACGAGCAGTACTTC. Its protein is CASSAREGGYEQYF.

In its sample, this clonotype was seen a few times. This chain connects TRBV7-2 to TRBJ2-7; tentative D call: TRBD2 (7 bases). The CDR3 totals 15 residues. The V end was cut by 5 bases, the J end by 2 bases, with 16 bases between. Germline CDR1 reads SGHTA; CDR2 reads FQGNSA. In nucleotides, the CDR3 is TGTGCCAGCAGCGCCACAGGGACTACCCCCTACGAGCAGTACTTC. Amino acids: CASSATGTTPYEQYF.